This T cell receptor (beta chain) was sequenced for a study of cytomegalovirus exposure and HLA in healthy donors. The wider study: Unique TCRs from HLA-typed donors, about 78 million of them, were held in an early data release.

This clone occurred once. Its antigen remains unidentified. Notes on the study in general: TCR beta chains associated with HLA were, in a later analysis, more clonally expanded than equally common others. Accurate HLA-A and HLA-B prediction from TCR beta sequences was reported for most subjects.

This PCR relied on a set of 60 Vbeta primers and 13 Jbeta primers. Sequenced by immunoSEQ multiplex PCR; TCRdb stores in-frame clones only, minus some. The repertoire has fewer than 250,000 clones, around 76% of them found once; the top ten carry about 6%. V was pared by 1 base and J by 2 bases, with 6 bases of the junction left unmatched. Germline CDR1 and CDR2: MGHRA and YSYEKL. CDR3 length equals 18 residues. The origin of this receptor is a man aged 40-55 years in good health and CMV-seropositive. The sequencing sample was made of PBMCs. This chain connects TRBV4-1 to TRBJ2-3, with TRBD2 matching 13 bases. This CDR3 reads CASSQVRTSGRATDTQYF. In DNA form, the CDR3 reads TGCGCCAGCAGCCAAGTCCGGACTAGCGGGAGAGCCACAGATACGCAGTATTTT.